This TCR beta chain derives from a study of regulatory T cells. Primers: 52 TRBV forward and 13 TRBJ reverse. Profiling relied on immunoSEQ multiplex PCR, and the TCRdb table lists in-frame clones only, not all of them. The sample shows fewer than 20,000 clones, around 83% of them seen only once. Per the germline V gene, CDR1 is MDHEN and CDR2 is SYDVKM. The CDR3 length is 14 residues. Whole-study results and caveats: In CD3G-deficient patients, conventional CD4+ T cells were enriched for hydrophobic CDR3 residues at positions 6 and 7.

On this clone: Its target is unknown.

This receptor was obtained from a person aged 30-39 years with CD3G deficiency. This chain connects TRBV28 to TRBJ2-5; TRBD2 aligns across 7 bases. The tail of the sequence fits TRBJ2-7 better, so the J call may be wrong. Source material: conventional CD4+ T cells sorted from blood. The CDR3 DNA reads as TGTGCCAGCAGTTTACGGGGGGTACCTTACGAGCAGTACTTC. It codes for CASSLRGVPYEQYF.